The 17 T cell receptor beta chains reported below all come from one sample, sequenced in a study of T cells in Graves' hyperthyroidism and ophthalmopathy (dated by TCRdb to between 2018 and 2021). Library generation was performed with multiplex PCR. Reads for this sample came from an Illumina HiSeq 2000. The TCR beta CDR3 regions were amplified from RNA transcripts. A first-round RT-PCR of the TCR CDR3 used the HTBI primer set with the Qiagen OneStep RT-PCR kit. TCRdb passed the public sequencing reads through fastp at Q25 and MiXCR, retaining productive beta sequences. Here each entry gathers all rows of one CDR3 protein and keeps the most common genes and DNA. Across this sample there are hundreds of thousands of distinct CDR3 sequences, with just under 45% seen only once. The top ten clonotypes cover approximately 6.8% of the sample. The source material was peripheral blood or thyroid tissue (not recorded which). These receptor sequences come from an adult man with Graves' disease, either hyperthyroidism or ophthalmopathy (not recorded which).

This clonotype was observed many times. The rearrangement links TRBV29-1 to TRBJ2-5, with 8 bases identical to TRBD2. This CDR3 is 12 amino acids long. The V segment lost 7 bases and the J segment 5 bases; nucleotides outside the gene matches: 6. Germline V gives CDR1 SQVTM, CDR2 ANQGSEA. The CDR3 sequence is CSAGLVGETQYF. Written as DNA, the CDR3 is TGCAGCGCGGGACTAGTCGGCGAGACCCAGTACTTC.

Only a few counts were recorded for this clonotype. V usage is TRBV12-5 and J usage is TRBJ1-3, with D unresolved. This CDR3 is built from 12 residues. Germline V gene data show CDR1 as LGHNT and CDR2 as FRNRAP. V gave up 2 bases and J gave up 2 bases, with 1 base separating them. The CDR3 nucleotides are TGTGCTAGTGGTTTGCCTGGAAACACCATATATTTT. Protein sequence: CASGLPGNTIYF.

The chain uses TRBV7-9 and TRBJ2-7, with 10 bases lining up with TRBD1. Germline V gene sequence: CDR1 SEHNR, CDR2 FQNEAQ (reference sequence). V lost 1 base to trimming and J lost 2 bases; unmatched junction nucleotides: 5. This CDR3 contains 16 residues. The DNA of the CDR3 is TGTGCCAGCAGCTTAGAGTGGGGACAGGGGCCCTACGAGCAGTACTTC. Translating gives CASSLEWGQGPYEQYF.

This clonotype was seen more than once but under ten times. Sequence at one end of the junction differs from germline and may be a read error. The V gene is TRBV5-1, the J gene TRBJ1-6; the D gene is possibly TRBD1 (6 bases). The CDR3 loop spans 14 amino acids. CDR1 and CDR2 (germline): SGHRS, YFSETQ. The CDR3 region is CANSLDSSGSPLHF. In DNA form, the CDR3 reads TGTGCCAACAGCTTGGACAGCTCGGGTTCACCCCTCCACTTT.

This clonotype occurred many times. This chain links TRBV29-1 with TRBJ1-1, with D perhaps TRBD1 (6 bases). The CDR3 totals 15 residues. V was clipped by 4 bases and J by 2 bases, with 17 bases between them. The germline V gene encodes CDR1 SQVTM and CDR2 ANQGSEA. The CDR3 region is CSVGAMGHSNTEAFF. The DNA for the CDR3 is TGCAGCGTTGGCGCTATGGGACACTCCAACACTGAAGCTTTCTTT.

This clonotype turned up a few times. The chain has TRBV20-1 and TRBJ1-1; 8 bases match TRBD1. In germline, CDR1 is DFQATT, CDR2 SNEGSKA (reference sequence). CDR3 size: 13 residues. V trimming: 6 bases; J trimming: 5 bases; junction bases outside the gene matches: 8. In nucleotides, the CDR3 is TGCAGTGCGCGTCAGGGGGCGAAGACTGAAGCTTTCTTT. It translates to CSARQGAKTEAFF.

The chain joins TRBV28 to TRBJ2-5; D gene ambiguous. The V gene lost 6 bases and the J gene lost 7 bases, with 9 bases spanning the gap. The CDR3 spans 11 residues. Per the germline V gene, CDR1 is MDHEN and CDR2 is SYDVKM. In nucleotides, the CDR3 is TGTGCCAGCAGGAGTGGTGGGACCCAGTACTTC. Amino acids: CASRSGGTQYF.

This rearrangement joins TRBV19 to TRBJ1-4; D remains ambiguous. The germline gives CDR1 LNHDA, CDR2 SQIVND (reference sequence). V lost 11 bases to trimming and J lost 0 bases, with 16 bases between them. This CDR3 contains 15 residues. The CDR3 is CAWSLEGTTNEKLFF. DNA of the CDR3: TGTGCCTGGAGTTTGGAGGGAACAACTAATGAAAAACTGTTTTTT.

In its sample, this clonotype was seen many times. The chain is built from TRBV2 and TRBJ1-5, with TRBD1 as a possible D gene (6 bases). Trimming left V 5 bases short and J 0 bases short, with 11 bases between. CDR3 length: 15 residues. Germline V CDR1 and CDR2: SNHLY, FYNNEI. For the CDR3, the DNA is TGTGCCAGCAGTCCTGACAGGATTAGCAATCAGCCCCAGCATTTT. Translation: CASSPDRISNQPQHF. Variable domain in full (rest from reference TRBV2 and TRBJ1-5): EPEVTQTPSHQVTQMGQEVILRCVPISNHLYFYWYRQILGQKVEFLVSFYNNEISEKSEIFDDQFSVERPDGSNFTLKIRSTKLEDSAMYFCASSPDRISNQPQHFGDGTRLSIL.

This clonotype has ten or more counts. The J gene is TRBJ1-1, the V gene TRBV20-1; D might be TRBD1 (5 bases). Germline-derived CDR1 and CDR2 are DFQATT and SNEGSKA (reference sequence). The V end was cut by 4 bases, the J end by 2 bases, with 14 bases between. This CDR3 has 14 residues. The CDR3: CSATSGMLNTEAFF. CDR3 DNA: TGCAGTGCTACATCAGGGATGCTAAACACTGAAGCTTTCTTT.

A remark on this clonotype: At one of its ends the junction is not consistent with the germline gene, which may arise from a read error. The chain carries TRBV14 and TRBJ2-5; D could derive from TRBD1 or TRBD2 (6 bases each). CDR3 length: 12 amino acids. Germline V lookup: CDR1 SGHDN, CDR2 FVKESK. The CDR3 spells CASSQVRGTSSF. The DNA of the CDR3 is TGTGCCAGCAGCCAAGTAAGGGGGACTTCCAGTTTC.

This rearrangement joins TRBV7-9 to TRBJ1-5, with unresolved D. The CDR3 loop spans 15 amino acids. Per the germline V gene, CDR1 is SEHNR and CDR2 is FQNEAQ (reference sequence). Trimming took 4 bases from V and 3 from J, leaving 13 bases between them. CDR3 nucleotides: TGTGCCAGCAGCTACTCAGCAGGACCCAATCAGCCCCAGCATTTT. Residues: CASSYSAGPNQPQHF.

This clonotype turned up a few times. A much larger clone sits a single nucleotide away, making a read error possible. The rearrangement joins TRBV27 to TRBJ1-1; D is unclear. V gave up 4 bases and J gave up 6 bases, with 6 bases separating them. The CDR3 contains 11 residues. Per the germline V gene, CDR1 is MNHEY and CDR2 is SMNVEV (reference sequence). The chain's CDR3 is CASSSEAEAFF. The CDR3 DNA follows: TGTGCCAGCAGTTCCGAGGCTGAAGCTTTCTTT.

The chain employs TRBV7-9 and TRBJ1-4; tentatively, D is TRBD1 (5 bases). The V gene's germline CDR1 is SEHNR and CDR2 FQNEAQ (reference sequence). The CDR3 covers 15 residues. The V end was cut by 2 bases, the J end by 7 bases, with 14 bases between. CDR3 region: CASSLQGGSGEKLFF. The CDR3 DNA sequence: TGTGCCAGCAGCTTACAGGGCGGGAGTGGTGAAAAACTGTTTTTT. Looking up the rest from reference TRBV7-9 and TRBJ1-4 gives the full variable domain: DTGVSQNPRHKITKRGQNVTFRCDPISEHNRLYWYRQTLGQGPEFLTYFQNEAQLEKSRLLSDRFSAERPKGSFSTLEIQRTEQGDSAMYLCASSLQGGSGEKLFFGSGTQLSVL.

J is TRBJ1-2 and V is TRBV29-1; the D gene is possibly TRBD1 (5 bases). V shed 5 bases and J shed 7 bases, with 26 bases lying between them. CDR1 is SQVTM and CDR2 is ANQGSEA in the germline V gene. This CDR3 spans 16 amino acids. CDR3 coding DNA: TGCAGCGTTACTGCACCAGACAGCGCCTTTGGAGCTGGCTACACCTTC. This gives the protein CSVTAPDSAFGAGYTF. Based on the CDR3 plus reference TRBV29-1 and TRBJ1-2, the full variable domain is SAVISQKPSRDICQRGTSLTIQCQVDSQVTMMFWYRQQPGQSLTLIATANQGSEATYESGFVIDKFPISRPNLTFSTLTVSNMSPEDSSIYLCSVTAPDSAFGAGYTFGSGTRLTVV.

The chain is built from TRBV7-9 and TRBJ1-1; the D is unclear. The V gene's germline CDR1 is SEHNR and CDR2 FQNEAQ (reference sequence). The CDR3 contains 14 residues. V lost 7 bases and J 7 bases, leaving 19 bases between the germline ends. The CDR3 DNA reads TGTGCCAGCACCCAACTGGGGTCGGGCCTTGAAGCTTTCTTT. Encoded protein: CASTQLGSGLEAFF.

This clonotype was detected only once. A much larger clone sits a single nucleotide away, making a read error possible. The chain recombines TRBV20-1 with TRBJ2-7, with a possible D match to TRBD1 (6 bases). V was cut by 0 bases and J by 7 bases, with 10 bases left in between. This CDR3 has 12 residues. CDR1 is DFQATT, CDR2 SNEGSKA, per germline (reference sequence). The CDR3 loop reads CSAREQGWEQYF. The CDR3 DNA follows: TGCAGTGCTAGAGAGCAGGGGTGGGAGCAGTACTTC.